Following are 8 T cell receptor beta chains from one sample sequenced in a study of cytomegalovirus exposure and HLA in healthy donors. PCR used 60 Vbeta primers and 13 Jbeta primers. The repertoire was sequenced with immunoSEQ multiplex PCR; TCRdb's copy has only in-frame clones and lacks some. Of 150,000 or so clones in the sample, around 80% were seen once. The sequenced sample consisted of PBMCs. These TCRs come from a man in his forties in good health and CMV-seronegative.

V and J are TRBV6-6 and TRBJ2-5; the D gene is possibly TRBD1 (5 bases). The CDR3 totals 12 residues. Looked up from germline, CDR1 is MNHNY and CDR2 is SVGAGI (reference sequence). Trimming pared 6 bases from V and 5 bases from J, leaving 10 bases between. This CDR3 is CASSRARETQYF. CDR3 nucleotides: TGTGCCAGCAGCAGGGCCAGGGAGACCCAGTACTTC.

J is TRBJ1-2 and V is TRBV6-5; D unclear. The V end lost 0 bases, the J end lost 8 bases, and 16 bases lay between the germline ends. Germline assignment: CDR1 MNHEY and CDR2 SVGAGI. The CDR3 consists of 15 residues. CDR3 coding DNA: TGTGCCAGCAGTTACTCCCCTTCCACAGTTCAGGGCTACACCTTC. Translation: CASSYSPSTVQGYTF.

For the CDR3, the DNA is TGTGCCAGCAGTGACAGGCAGCACACAGATACGCAGTATTTT. Protein product: CASSDRQHTDTQYF. J is TRBJ2-3 and V is TRBV25-1; no firm D call. Looked up from germline, CDR1 is MGHDK and CDR2 is SYGVNS. V was trimmed by 3 bases and J by 2 bases, leaving 9 bases between them. This CDR3 has 14 amino acids.

This sequence joins TRBV4-1 and TRBJ2-5; tentatively, D is TRBD2 (6 bases). V was shortened by 0 bases and J by 3 bases, with 17 bases between the two germline ends. This CDR3 is built from 17 residues. Germline V gene lookup returns CDR1 MGHRA and CDR2 YSYEKL. CDR3 in amino acids: CASSQDWPGRREETQYF. The DNA for the CDR3 is TGCGCCAGCAGCCAAGATTGGCCAGGTCGGAGGGAAGAGACCCAGTACTTC.

The chain recombines TRBV25-1 with TRBJ2-3; D is unclear. This CDR3 is 16 amino acids long. In germline, CDR1 is MGHDK, CDR2 SYGVNS. Deletions cut 7 bases from V and 2 bases from J, with 19 bases between. CDR3 residues: CASTPNPAETTDTQYF. The CDR3 DNA reads TGTGCCAGCACCCCGAACCCCGCGGAGACCACAGATACGCAGTATTTT.

This chain links TRBV5-1 with TRBJ2-7, with a weak D call TRBD2 (7 bases). CDR1 and CDR2 (germline): SGHRS, YFSETQ. The CDR3 totals 16 residues. Trimming shortened V by 0 bases and J by 5 bases, and 18 bases separated the two germline ends. The CDR3 sequence: CASSLVGGGQSHEQYF. The CDR3 DNA sequence: TGCGCCAGCAGCTTGGTTGGGGGGGGCCAATCCCACGAGCAGTACTTC.

V gene TRBV28 combines with J gene TRBJ2-5, with TRBD2 identical over 8 bases. Germline V gives CDR1 MDHEN, CDR2 SYDVKM. The J segment lost 3 bases and the V segment lost 5 bases, leaving 2 bases of the junction unmatched. There are 13 residues in the CDR3. CDR3 sequence reads: CASSIGGEETQYF. CDR3 coding DNA: TGTGCCAGCAGTATCGGGGGGGAAGAGACCCAGTACTTC.

The V gene is TRBV27, the J gene TRBJ2-5, with D tentatively TRBD2 (6 bases). The CDR3 extends over 14 amino acids. Trimming stripped 4 bases from V and 3 bases from J, with 12 bases between. Germline assignment: CDR1 MNHEY and CDR2 SMNVEV (reference sequence). The CDR3 DNA reads TGTGCCAGCAGTTCGGGAGTCCGCGAAGAGACCCAGTACTTC. Its protein is CASSSGVREETQYF.